The T cell receptor beta chain under discussion was sequenced for a study of blood T cells in healthy people across ages. The use of a sample-barcoded 5' primer and a J-beta primer mix characterized a second PCR of roughly 7 to 12 cycles. TCRdb reprocessed the 5' RACE reads via MiXCR and lists one record per CDR3 protein. The sample includes hundreds of thousands of distinct CDR3 sequences, approximately 30% seen only once; the top ten take 15% to 19%. Sequences were obtained from blood. The sequence derives from a woman of 80 years or more in good health.

In nucleotides, the CDR3 is TGCGCCAGCAGCCAAGATTCGACAGGGGGCTCTGGAAACACCATATATTTT. This sequence encodes CASSQDSTGGSGNTIYF. The genes are TRBV4-1 and TRBJ1-3; 9 bases map to TRBD1. From germline, CDR1 is MGHRA and CDR2 YSYEKL. Trimming took 0 bases from V and 0 from J; bases not matched to a gene: 3. The CDR3 is 17 residues long.